This entry lists 16 T cell receptor beta chains sequenced from one sample in a study of blood T cell repertoires in COVID-19. Measured with immunoSEQ multiplex PCR; TCRdb has only the in-frame clones, and not every one. The table lists a few hundred thousand clones, about 90% of them singletons, with less than 3.5% in the top ten. Sequenced: peripheral blood. The receptor source for this set is a woman aged 30 to 39 with COVID-19, enrolled during active disease.

Here the CDR3 DNA reads TGCGCCAGCAGCCAAGATCATGTCTATTACAATGAGCAGTTCTTC. Protein product: CASSQDHVYYNEQFF. The chain has TRBV4-1 and TRBJ2-1; D call uncertain. There are 15 residues in the CDR3. Trimming shortened V by 0 bases and J by 4 bases, and 10 bases separated the two germline ends. Germline CDR1 and CDR2: MGHRA and YSYEKL.

The J gene is TRBJ2-1, the V gene TRBV5-1; maybe TRBD2 (5 bases). The CDR3 has 17 amino acids. Trimming shortened V by 0 bases and J by 0 bases, and 13 bases separated the two germline ends. CDR1 SGHRS and CDR2 YFSETQ come from the germline V gene. The DNA for the CDR3 is TGCGCCAGCAGCTTGGTCCCTACTAGTACCTCCTACAATGAGCAGTTCTTC. The encoded protein is CASSLVPTSTSYNEQFF.

This chain's CDR3 is CASSSDRNTGELFF. CDR3 bases: TGTGCCAGCTCATCGGACAGGAACACCGGGGAGCTGTTTTTT. The chain joins TRBV18 to TRBJ2-2, with a possible D match to TRBD1 (6 bases). The CDR3 extends over 14 amino acids. CDR1 and CDR2 from the germline V gene are KGHSH and LQKENI. V was shortened by 5 bases and J by 1 base, with 8 bases between the two germline ends.

The CDR3, as DNA: TGTGCCAGCAGTGAAGCGGGAGAGGAAAATGAGCAGTTCTTC. Residues: CASSEAGEENEQFF. The rearrangement joins TRBV6-4 to TRBJ2-1; 8 bases are a match to TRBD2. Germline V gene sequence: CDR1 MRHNA, CDR2 SNTAGT. CDR3 length equals 14 residues. The junction had 5 bases not matched to a gene; V was cut back by 3 bases and J by 7 bases.

This clone was found once. The chain carries TRBV9 and TRBJ1-3; D is possibly TRBD1 (5 bases). The CDR3 spans 18 residues. V lost 0 bases to trimming and J lost 4 bases, with 20 bases between them. Germline loops: CDR1 SGDLS, CDR2 YYNGEE. DNA for the CDR3: TGTGCCAGCAGCGTAGAATCAGCGGGACCCGCGTGGGGAAACACCATATATTTT. Translating it yields CASSVESAGPAWGNTIYF.

The J gene is TRBJ2-5, the V gene TRBV30, with D perhaps matching TRBD2 (7 bases). Trimming cost V 0 bases and J 5 bases, with 13 bases left between them. Germline V CDR1 and CDR2: GTSNPN, SVGIG (reference sequence). There are 14 residues in the CDR3. This CDR3 is CAWSVRGAGETQYF. The CDR3 DNA follows: TGTGCCTGGAGTGTTCGGGGGGCCGGGGAGACCCAGTACTTC.

The chain employs TRBV11-2 and TRBJ2-7, with 8 bases that match TRBD1. The ends lost 5 bases at V and 3 bases at J; junction bases unmatched: 3. Germline CDR1 is SGHAT and CDR2 is FQNNGV. The CDR3 consists of 13 residues. This chain's CDR3 is CASSPGQGYEQYF. In nucleotides, the CDR3 is TGTGCCAGCAGCCCAGGACAGGGCTACGAGCAGTACTTC.

The chain joins TRBV15 to TRBJ1-5; D may be TRBD1 (6 bases). Looked up from germline, CDR1 is LNHNV and CDR2 is YYDKDF (reference sequence). The CDR3 loop spans 16 amino acids. V gave up 1 base and J gave up 6 bases, with 16 bases separating them. In nucleotides, the CDR3 is TGTGCCACCAGCAGAGGGGTACAGGGTGGTGGTCAGCCCCAGCATTTT. Translated, it gives CATSRGVQGGGQPQHF.

This chain connects TRBV28 to TRBJ1-4; 7 positions match TRBD1. Germline-derived CDR1 and CDR2 are MDHEN and SYDVKM. The CDR3 is 14 residues long. Losses at the gene ends were 6 bases for V and 2 bases for J; bases not matched to a gene: 3. Here the CDR3 reads CASRQTGTNEKLFF. In nucleotides, the CDR3 is TGTGCCAGCAGGCAGACAGGGACTAATGAAAAACTGTTTTTT.

This sequence joins TRBV14 and TRBJ2-1; TRBD2 agrees at 7 bases. Per germline, CDR1 SGHDN and CDR2 FVKESK. The CDR3 is 14 amino acids. Germline trimming cut 1 base from V and 12 bases from J; bases unmatched to any gene: 9. CDR3 in DNA: TGTGCCAGCAGCCAAGCGGGAGGAATGAAGCGGCAGTTCTTC. As protein: CASSQAGGMKRQFF.

The sample holds a few counts of this clone. The chain employs TRBV7-9 and TRBJ1-1; TRBD1 agrees at 7 bases. This CDR3 spans 14 amino acids. In germline, CDR1 is SEHNR, CDR2 FQNEAQ (reference sequence). V lost 1 base and J lost 8; bases outside the gene matches: 7. CDR3 sequence: CASSLVGQGGEAFF. The CDR3 DNA follows: TGTGCCAGCAGCTTAGTAGGACAAGGGGGCGAAGCTTTCTTT.

The gene calls are TRBV30 and TRBJ1-2, with 7 bases aligning to TRBD1. Germline loops: CDR1 GTSNPN, CDR2 SVGIG (reference sequence). Unmatched junction bases numbered 18, after V lost 6 bases and J lost 5 bases. This CDR3 is 16 amino acids long. CDR3 sequence: CACKLPPRGERYGYTF. In DNA, the CDR3 is TGTGCCTGCAAACTTCCTCCCAGGGGGGAACGGTATGGCTACACCTTC. Based on the CDR3 plus reference TRBV30 and TRBJ1-2, the full variable domain is SQTIHQWPATLVQPVGSPLSLECTVEGTSNPNLYWYRQAAGRGLQLLFYSVGIGQISSEVPQNLSASRPQDRQFILSSKKLLLSDSGFYLCACKLPPRGERYGYTFGSGTRLTVV.

V gene TRBV5-1 combines with J gene TRBJ1-3; D perhaps matches TRBD1 (6 bases). The CDR3 runs to 15 residues. CDR1 is SGHRS and CDR2 is YFSETQ in the germline V gene. The V end lost 3 bases, the J end lost 1 base, and 11 bases lay between the germline ends. The CDR3 sequence is CASSSSGTSGNTIYF. CDR3 DNA sequence: TGCGCCAGCAGCTCATCCGGGACATCTGGAAACACCATATATTTT.

This clone has just one count. Other nucleotide sequences from this sample produce the same CDR3. This chain uses TRBV27 with TRBJ1-3; D might be TRBD1 (5 bases). Per germline, CDR1 MNHEY and CDR2 SMNVEV (reference sequence). This CDR3 region has 16 residues. Between the trimmed V and J ends, which lost 0 bases and 3 bases, there was a span of 12 bases. The CDR3 loop reads CASSLSAGSGGNTIYF. CDR3 bases: TGTGCCAGCAGTTTATCCGCAGGGTCGGGTGGAAACACCATATATTTT.

CDR3 coding DNA: TGCAGCGCACGAAGAGGGAGCACCGGGGAGCTGTTTTTT. Protein product: CSARRGSTGELFF. The rearrangement links TRBV29-1 to TRBJ2-2, with a possible D match to TRBD2 (5 bases). The CDR3 sequence is 13 residues long. CDR1 SQVTM and CDR2 ANQGSEA come from the germline V gene. V dropped 7 bases and J dropped 4 bases, with 13 bases sitting between them.

J is TRBJ1-2 and V is TRBV10-1; D perhaps matches TRBD1 (5 bases). Per germline, CDR1 WNHNN and CDR2 SYGVQD (reference sequence). V gave up 0 bases and J gave up 7 bases, with 6 bases separating them. The CDR3 runs to 12 residues. The CDR3 sequence is CASSESGRGYTF. The DNA of the CDR3 is TGCGCCAGCAGTGAGTCGGGGCGTGGCTACACCTTC.